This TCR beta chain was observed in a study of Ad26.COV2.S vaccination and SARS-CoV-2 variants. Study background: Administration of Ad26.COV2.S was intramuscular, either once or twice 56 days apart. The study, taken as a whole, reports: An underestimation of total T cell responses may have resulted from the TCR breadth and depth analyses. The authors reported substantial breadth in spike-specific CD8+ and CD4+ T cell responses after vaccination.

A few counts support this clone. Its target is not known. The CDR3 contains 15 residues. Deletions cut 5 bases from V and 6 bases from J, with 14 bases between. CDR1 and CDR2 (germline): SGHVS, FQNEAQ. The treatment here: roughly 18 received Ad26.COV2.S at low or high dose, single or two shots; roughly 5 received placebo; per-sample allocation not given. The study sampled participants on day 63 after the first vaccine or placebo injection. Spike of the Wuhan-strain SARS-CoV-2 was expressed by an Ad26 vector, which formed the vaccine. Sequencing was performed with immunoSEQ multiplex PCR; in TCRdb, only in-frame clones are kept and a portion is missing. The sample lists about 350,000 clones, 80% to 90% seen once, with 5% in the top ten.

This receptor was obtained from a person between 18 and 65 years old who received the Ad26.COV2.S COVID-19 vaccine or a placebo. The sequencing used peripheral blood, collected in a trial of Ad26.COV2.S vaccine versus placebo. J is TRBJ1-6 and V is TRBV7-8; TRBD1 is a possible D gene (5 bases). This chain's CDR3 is CASSPIRQTNSPLHF. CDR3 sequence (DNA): TGTGCCAGCAGCCCGATCAGACAGACTAATTCACCCCTCCACTTT.